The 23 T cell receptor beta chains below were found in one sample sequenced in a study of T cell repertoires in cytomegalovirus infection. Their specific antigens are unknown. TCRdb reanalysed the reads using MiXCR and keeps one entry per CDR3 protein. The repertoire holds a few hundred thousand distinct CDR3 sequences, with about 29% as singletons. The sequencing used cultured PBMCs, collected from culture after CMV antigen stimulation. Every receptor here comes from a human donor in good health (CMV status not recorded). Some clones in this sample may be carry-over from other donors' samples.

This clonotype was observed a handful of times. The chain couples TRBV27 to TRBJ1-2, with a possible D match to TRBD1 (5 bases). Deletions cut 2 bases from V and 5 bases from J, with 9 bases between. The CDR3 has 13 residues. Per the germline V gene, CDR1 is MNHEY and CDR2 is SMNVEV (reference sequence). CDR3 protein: CASSLRGLYGYTF. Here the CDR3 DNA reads TGTGCCAGCAGTTTACGGGGGTTATATGGCTACACCTTC.

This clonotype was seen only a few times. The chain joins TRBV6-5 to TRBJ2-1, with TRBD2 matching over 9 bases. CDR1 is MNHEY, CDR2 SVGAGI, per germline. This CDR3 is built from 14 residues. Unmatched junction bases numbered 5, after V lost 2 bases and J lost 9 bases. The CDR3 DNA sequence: TGTGCCAGCAGTTACGGCGGGAGGGTCGGTGAGCAGTTCTTC. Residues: CASSYGGRVGEQFF.

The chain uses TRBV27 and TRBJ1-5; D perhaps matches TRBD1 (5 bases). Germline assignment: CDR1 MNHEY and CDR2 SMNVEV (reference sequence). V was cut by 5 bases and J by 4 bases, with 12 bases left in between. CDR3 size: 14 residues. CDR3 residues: CASSDTGWNQPQHF. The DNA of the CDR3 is TGTGCCAGCAGTGACACAGGTTGGAATCAGCCCCAGCATTTT.

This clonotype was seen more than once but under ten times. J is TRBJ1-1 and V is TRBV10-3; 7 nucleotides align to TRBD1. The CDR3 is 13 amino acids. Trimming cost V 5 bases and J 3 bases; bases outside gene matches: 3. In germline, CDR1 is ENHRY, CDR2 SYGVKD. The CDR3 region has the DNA TGTGCCATCAGTACCGACAGGGACACTGAAGCTTTCTTT. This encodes CAISTDRDTEAFF.

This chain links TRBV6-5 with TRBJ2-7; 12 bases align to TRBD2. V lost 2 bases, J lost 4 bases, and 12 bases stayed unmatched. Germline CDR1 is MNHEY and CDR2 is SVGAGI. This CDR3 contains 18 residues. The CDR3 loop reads CASSYPSAGTSGPYEQYF. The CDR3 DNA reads TGTGCCAGCAGTTACCCTTCGGCCGGGACTAGCGGGCCATACGAGCAGTACTTC.

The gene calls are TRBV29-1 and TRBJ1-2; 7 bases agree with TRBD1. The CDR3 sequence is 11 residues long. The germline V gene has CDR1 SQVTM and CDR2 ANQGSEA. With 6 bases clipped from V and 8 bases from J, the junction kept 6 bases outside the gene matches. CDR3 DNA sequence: TGCAGCGTCTGGGACAGTCAGGGCTACACCTTC. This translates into CSVWDSQGYTF.

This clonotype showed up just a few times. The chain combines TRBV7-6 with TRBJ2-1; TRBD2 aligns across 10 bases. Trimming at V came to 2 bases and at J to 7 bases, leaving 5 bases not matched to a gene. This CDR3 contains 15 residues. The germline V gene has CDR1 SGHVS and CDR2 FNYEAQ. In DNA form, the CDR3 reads TGTGCCAGCAGCTTATTGACTAGCGGGTGGAATGAGCAGTTCTTC. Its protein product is CASSLLTSGWNEQFF.

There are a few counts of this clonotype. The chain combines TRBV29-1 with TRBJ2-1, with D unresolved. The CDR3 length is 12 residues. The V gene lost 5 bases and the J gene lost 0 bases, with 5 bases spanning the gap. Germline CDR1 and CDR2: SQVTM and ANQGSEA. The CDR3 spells CSVQRSYNEQFF. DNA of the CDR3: TGCAGCGTTCAGCGCTCCTACAATGAGCAGTTCTTC.

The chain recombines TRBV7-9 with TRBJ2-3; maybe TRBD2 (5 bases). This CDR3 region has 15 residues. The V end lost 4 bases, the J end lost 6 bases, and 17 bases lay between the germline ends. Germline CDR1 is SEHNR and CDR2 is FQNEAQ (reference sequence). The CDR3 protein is CASSSDVVGVDTQYF. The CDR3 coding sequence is TGTGCCAGCAGCTCCGATGTAGTGGGAGTCGATACGCAGTATTTT.

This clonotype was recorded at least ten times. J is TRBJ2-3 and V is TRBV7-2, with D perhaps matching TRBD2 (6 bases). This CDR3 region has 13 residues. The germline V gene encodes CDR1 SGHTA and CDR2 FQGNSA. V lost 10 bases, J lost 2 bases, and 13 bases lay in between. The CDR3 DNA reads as TGTGCCAACCGGGACTCCTCCACAGATACGCAGTATTTT. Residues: CANRDSSTDTQYF.

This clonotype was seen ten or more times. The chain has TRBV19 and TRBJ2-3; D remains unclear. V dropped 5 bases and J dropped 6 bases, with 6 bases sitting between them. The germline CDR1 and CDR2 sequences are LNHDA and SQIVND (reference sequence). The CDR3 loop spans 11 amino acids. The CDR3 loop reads CASSHSDTQYF. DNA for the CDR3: TGTGCCAGTAGTCATTCCGATACGCAGTATTTT. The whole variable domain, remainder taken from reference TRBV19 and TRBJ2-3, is DGGITQSPKYLFRKEGQNVTLSCEQNLNHDAMYWYRQDPGQGLRLIYYSQIVNDFQKGDIAEGYSVSREKKESFPLTVTSAQKNPTAFYLCASSHSDTQYFGPGTRLTVL.

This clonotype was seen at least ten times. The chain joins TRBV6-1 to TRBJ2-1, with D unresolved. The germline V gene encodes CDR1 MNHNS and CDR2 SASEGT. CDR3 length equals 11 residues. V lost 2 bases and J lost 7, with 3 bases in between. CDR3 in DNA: TGTGCCAGCAGTGAAAATAATGAGCAGTTCTTC. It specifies CASSENNEQFF.

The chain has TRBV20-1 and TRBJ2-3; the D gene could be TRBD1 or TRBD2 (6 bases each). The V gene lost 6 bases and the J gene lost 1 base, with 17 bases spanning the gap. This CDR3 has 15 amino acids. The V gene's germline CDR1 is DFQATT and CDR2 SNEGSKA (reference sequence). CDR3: CSASPLGGRTDTQYF. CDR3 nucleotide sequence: TGCAGTGCATCACCGTTGGGGGGCCGCACAGATACGCAGTATTTT.

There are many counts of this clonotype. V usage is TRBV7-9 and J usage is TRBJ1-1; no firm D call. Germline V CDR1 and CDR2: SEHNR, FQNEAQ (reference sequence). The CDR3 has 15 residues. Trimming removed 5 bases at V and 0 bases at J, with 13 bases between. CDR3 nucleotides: TGTGCCAGCAGCCTTTCGGGCGGATTGAACACTGAAGCTTTCTTT. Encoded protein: CASSLSGGLNTEAFF.

CDR3 nucleotides: TGTGCCAGCAGTTACGGTGGGGGGCGGAGGACTGAAGCTTTCTTT. Encoded protein: CASSYGGGRRTEAFF. This chain connects TRBV6-5 to TRBJ1-1, with D possibly being TRBD1 (6 bases). The V and J ends lost 2 bases and 5 bases respectively, with 15 bases between them. CDR1 and CDR2 from the germline V gene are MNHEY and SVGAGI. The CDR3 length is 15 residues.

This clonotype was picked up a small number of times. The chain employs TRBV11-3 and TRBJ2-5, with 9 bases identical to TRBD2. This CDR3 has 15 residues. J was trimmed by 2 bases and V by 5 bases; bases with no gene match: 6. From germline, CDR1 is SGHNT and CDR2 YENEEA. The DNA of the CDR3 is TGTGCCAGCAGCCTAGCGGGAACGGGTCAAGAGACCCAGTACTTC. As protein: CASSLAGTGQETQYF.

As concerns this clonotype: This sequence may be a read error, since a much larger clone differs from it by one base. CDR3 region: CANSPLAVWTNTEAFF. In DNA, the CDR3 is TGTGCCAACAGCCCCTTGGCTGTTTGGACGAACACTGAAGCTTTCTTT. This chain uses TRBV7-8 with TRBJ1-1; D remains ambiguous. Germline V gene sequence: CDR1 SGHVS, CDR2 FQNEAQ. The CDR3 length is 16 residues.

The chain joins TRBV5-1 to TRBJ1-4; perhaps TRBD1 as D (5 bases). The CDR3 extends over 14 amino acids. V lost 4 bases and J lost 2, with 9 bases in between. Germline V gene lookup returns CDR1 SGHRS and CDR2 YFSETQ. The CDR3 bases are TGCGCCAGCAGCCCAGGGTGGACTAATGAAAAACTGTTTTTT. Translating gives CASSPGWTNEKLFF.

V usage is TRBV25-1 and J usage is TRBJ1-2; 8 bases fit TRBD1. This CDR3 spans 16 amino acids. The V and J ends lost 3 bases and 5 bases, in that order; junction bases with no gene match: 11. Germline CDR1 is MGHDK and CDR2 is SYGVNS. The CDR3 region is CASSDPGQGLGYGYTF. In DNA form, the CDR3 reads TGTGCCAGCAGTGACCCTGGACAGGGTCTAGGATATGGCTACACCTTC.

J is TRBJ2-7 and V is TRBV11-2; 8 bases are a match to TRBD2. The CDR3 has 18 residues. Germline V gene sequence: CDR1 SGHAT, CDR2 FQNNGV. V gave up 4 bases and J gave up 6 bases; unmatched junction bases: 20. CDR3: CASSSLLNPGLAGREQYF. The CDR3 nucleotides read TGTGCCAGCAGCTCCTTATTAAACCCCGGACTAGCCGGTCGCGAGCAGTACTTC.

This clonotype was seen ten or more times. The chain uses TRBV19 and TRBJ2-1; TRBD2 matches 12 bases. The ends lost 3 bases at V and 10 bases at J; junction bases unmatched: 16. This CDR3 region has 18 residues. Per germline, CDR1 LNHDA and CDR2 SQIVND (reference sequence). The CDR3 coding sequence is TGTGCCAGTAGTATTAGGATGTGGTCTAGCGGGAGGGCACAGGAGCAGTTCTTC. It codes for CASSIRMWSSGRAQEQFF.

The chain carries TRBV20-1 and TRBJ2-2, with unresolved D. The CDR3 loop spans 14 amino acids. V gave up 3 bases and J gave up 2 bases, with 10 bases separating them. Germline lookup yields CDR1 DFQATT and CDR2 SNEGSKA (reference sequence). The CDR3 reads CSARGSTNTGELFF. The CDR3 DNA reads TGCAGTGCTAGGGGTAGCACAAACACCGGGGAGCTGTTTTTT.

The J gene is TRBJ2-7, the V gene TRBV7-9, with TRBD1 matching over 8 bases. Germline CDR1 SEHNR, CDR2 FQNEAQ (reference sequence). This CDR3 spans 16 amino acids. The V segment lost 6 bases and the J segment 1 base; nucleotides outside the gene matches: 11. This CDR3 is CASRRSGTGPSYEQYF. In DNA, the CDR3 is TGTGCCAGCAGACGGTCCGGGACAGGACCATCCTACGAGCAGTACTTC.